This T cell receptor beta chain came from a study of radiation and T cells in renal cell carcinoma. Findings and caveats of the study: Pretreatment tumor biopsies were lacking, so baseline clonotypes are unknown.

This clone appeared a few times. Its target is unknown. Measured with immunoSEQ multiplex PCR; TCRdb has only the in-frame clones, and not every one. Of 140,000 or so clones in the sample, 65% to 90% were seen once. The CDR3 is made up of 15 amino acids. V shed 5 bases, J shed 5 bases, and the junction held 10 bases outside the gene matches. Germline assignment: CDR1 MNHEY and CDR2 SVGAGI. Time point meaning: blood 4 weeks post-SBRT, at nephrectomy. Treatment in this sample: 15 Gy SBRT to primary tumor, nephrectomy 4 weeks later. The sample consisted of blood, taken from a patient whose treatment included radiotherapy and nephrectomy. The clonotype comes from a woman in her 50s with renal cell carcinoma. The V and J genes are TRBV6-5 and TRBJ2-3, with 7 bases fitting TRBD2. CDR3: CASSVTSDVQDTQYF. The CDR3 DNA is TGTGCCAGCAGTGTTACTAGCGACGTGCAAGATACGCAGTATTTT.